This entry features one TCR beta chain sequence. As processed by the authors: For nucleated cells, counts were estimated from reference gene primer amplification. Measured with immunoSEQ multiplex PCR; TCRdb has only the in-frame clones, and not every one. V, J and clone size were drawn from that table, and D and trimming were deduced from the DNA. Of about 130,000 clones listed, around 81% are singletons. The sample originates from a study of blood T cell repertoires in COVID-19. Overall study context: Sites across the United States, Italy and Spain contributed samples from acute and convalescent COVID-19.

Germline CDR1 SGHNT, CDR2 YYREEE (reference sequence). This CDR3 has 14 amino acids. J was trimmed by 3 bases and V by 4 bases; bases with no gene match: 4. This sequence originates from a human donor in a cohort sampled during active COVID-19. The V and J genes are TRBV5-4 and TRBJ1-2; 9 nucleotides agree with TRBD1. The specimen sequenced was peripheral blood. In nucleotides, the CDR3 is TGTGCCAGCAGCATTGACAGGGGGGACTATGGCTACACCTTC. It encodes CASSIDRGDYGYTF.